The 23 T cell receptor beta chains in this list originate from one sample, sequenced in a study of CD8+ T cells in alopecia areata. Specified treatment: oral pan-JAK inhibitor, 5-10 mg twice daily. Extraction of RNA preceded its reverse transcription into cDNA, which served as the sequencing template. The protocol was immunoSEQ multiplex PCR, while the TCRdb copy is restricted to in-frame clones and leaves out a portion. This table holds more than 95,000 clones, 86% found once. This specimen consisted of CD8+ T cells sorted from blood, obtained around week 31, from a patient treated with tofacitinib. All receptors come from a human donor with alopecia areata.

This clone was detected only once. The genes are TRBV21-1 and TRBJ1-1; the table's TRBD1 call for D was not verified on the DNA. TRBV21-1 is reported as a pseudogene. The CDR3 length is 16 residues. The CDR3: CASSKDCGRMNTEAFF. The CDR3 DNA sequence: TGTGCCAGCAGCAAAGATTGTGGCAGAATGAACACTGAAGCTTTCTTT.

The V gene is TRBV9, the J gene TRBJ1-5; no definite D call. The V end was cut by 1 base, the J end by 2 bases, with 4 bases between. Germline assignment: CDR1 SGDLS and CDR2 YYNGEE. The CDR3 is 13 residues long. The CDR3 sequence: CASSVTGNQPQHF. The CDR3 nucleotides are TGTGCCAGCAGCGTAACTGGCAATCAGCCCCAGCATTTT.

The CDR3 sequence: CASSTGTDISYEQYF. CDR3 DNA sequence: TGCGCCAGCAGCACCGGGACAGACATCTCCTACGAGCAGTACTTC. This chain connects TRBV5-1 to TRBJ2-7; 7 bases agree with TRBD1. The length of the CDR3 is 15 residues. From germline, CDR1 is SGHRS and CDR2 YFSETQ. J lost 0 bases, V lost 4 bases, and 7 bases had no gene match.

The chain combines TRBV29-1 with TRBJ2-5; TRBD2 matches 12 bases. Trimming removed 3 bases from V and 4 bases from J; junction bases left unmatched: 6. Germline CDR1 SQVTM, CDR2 ANQGSEA. The CDR3 covers 15 residues. This CDR3 is CSVDGLAGILETQYF. In nucleotides, the CDR3 is TGCAGCGTTGACGGACTAGCGGGGATTCTAGAGACCCAGTACTTC.

The chain carries TRBV10-2 and TRBJ2-3, with a possible D match to TRBD1 (6 bases). CDR1 and CDR2 (germline): WSHSY, SAAADI. This CDR3 is built from 14 residues. Trimming took off 10 bases at V and 5 bases at J, with 19 bases between the two ends. DNA for the CDR3: TGCGCCACCGAGGGGGTAGGCTCGGGAGATACGCAGTATTTT. Translating it yields CATEGVGSGDTQYF.

This chain connects TRBV9 to TRBJ2-5; 13 positions agree with TRBD2. V trimming: 5 bases; J trimming: 7 bases; junction bases outside the gene matches: 5. Germline lookup yields CDR1 SGDLS and CDR2 YYNGEE. This CDR3 contains 14 residues. DNA for the CDR3: TGTGCCAGCAGTACTAGCGGGGGGGCCGCGACCCAGTACTTC. This codes for CASSTSGGAATQYF.

J is TRBJ1-2 and V is TRBV7-8; weak D call: TRBD1 (5 bases). V shed 1 base and J shed 7 bases, with 13 bases lying between them. The germline CDR1 and CDR2 sequences are SGHVS and FQNEAQ. There are 14 residues in the CDR3. The CDR3 coding sequence is TGTGCCAGCAGCTTAGGATCAGGGAACGGTGGCTACACCTTC. This encodes CASSLGSGNGGYTF.

This sequence joins TRBV9 and TRBJ2-1; 10 nucleotides line up with TRBD2. This CDR3 spans 16 amino acids. V gave up 0 bases and J gave up 4 bases; unmatched junction bases: 4. CDR1 and CDR2 (germline): SGDLS, YYNGEE. The CDR3 sequence: CASSVEISGGYNEQFF. The CDR3 bases are TGTGCCAGCAGCGTAGAAATTAGCGGGGGGTACAATGAGCAGTTCTTC.

The rearrangement links TRBV4-2 to TRBJ2-7; D possibly uses TRBD1 or TRBD2 (5 bases each). Trimming shortened V by 0 bases and J by 2 bases, and 17 bases separated the two germline ends. The CDR3 is made up of 17 amino acids. Per the germline V gene, CDR1 is LGHNA and CDR2 is YNFKEQ. In DNA, the CDR3 is TGTGCCAGCAGCCAAGAAGGACTCACCGTGGGGGCCTACGAGCAGTACTTC. Encoded protein: CASSQEGLTVGAYEQYF.

A single count supports this clone. This CDR3 reads CASSQTGSEAFF. In DNA form, the CDR3 reads TGTGCCAGCAGTCAAACAGGGAGTGAAGCTTTCTTT. V gene TRBV6-6 combines with J gene TRBJ1-1; D is possibly TRBD1 (6 bases). The CDR3 is made up of 12 amino acids. CDR1 is MNHNY and CDR2 is SVGAGI in the germline V gene (reference sequence). The V end was cut by 5 bases, the J end by 7 bases, with 11 bases between.

The chain couples TRBV30 to TRBJ2-7; possible D gene TRBD2, 5 bases. CDR1 is GTSNPN and CDR2 is SVGIG in the germline V gene (reference sequence). The CDR3 has 11 residues. Deletions cut 7 bases from V and 0 bases from J, with 7 bases between. The CDR3 reads CAFEGSYEQYF. The DNA of the CDR3 is TGTGCCTTTGAGGGCTCCTACGAGCAGTACTTC.

The rearrangement joins TRBV7-9 to TRBJ1-2; D is ambiguous. Germline CDR1 SEHNR, CDR2 FQNEAQ (reference sequence). Trimming stripped 1 base from V and 2 bases from J, with 14 bases between. The CDR3 has 16 residues. Here the CDR3 reads CASSLVNTVLNYGYTF. Written as DNA, the CDR3 is TGTGCCAGCAGCTTAGTCAACACAGTCCTGAACTATGGCTACACCTTC.

This clone was picked up a small number of times. The chain employs TRBV4-1 and TRBJ2-7, with TRBD2 as a possible D gene (5 bases). V was cut by 3 bases and J by 2 bases, with 11 bases left in between. The CDR3 runs 14 residues. Germline V CDR1 and CDR2: MGHRA, YSYEKL. CDR3 bases: TGCGCCAGCAGCCAGGATGAGGGCCCCTACGAGCAGTACTTC. Protein product: CASSQDEGPYEQYF.

The chain has TRBV27 and TRBJ2-7, with D maybe TRBD2 (7 bases). The CDR3 is made up of 14 amino acids. In germline, CDR1 is MNHEY, CDR2 SMNVEV (reference sequence). V gave up 6 bases and J gave up 4 bases, with 16 bases separating them. The DNA of the CDR3 is TGTGCCAGCAGATCCCGCGGGGGCGGTTACGAGCAGTACTTC. Its translation: CASRSRGGGYEQYF.

This clone was observed once. The chain joins TRBV7-9 to TRBJ1-6; no firm D call. There are 13 residues in the CDR3. V lost 1 base, J lost 12 bases, and 10 bases lay in between. From germline, CDR1 is SEHNR and CDR2 FQNEAQ (reference sequence). The CDR3 nucleotides are TGTGCCAGCAGCTTAGGGAATCCGGGACCCCTCCACTTT. This codes for CASSLGNPGPLHF.

This clone was seen just once. The chain is built from TRBV9 and TRBJ2-1; 7 bases line up with TRBD1. The CDR3 sequence is 13 residues long. Unmatched junction bases numbered 9, after V lost 3 bases and J lost 12 bases. Germline V CDR1 and CDR2: SGDLS, YYNGEE. The CDR3 here is CASSERQGLMQFF. DNA of the CDR3: TGTGCCAGCAGCGAACGACAGGGCTTGATGCAGTTCTTC.

The count of this clone is one. The gene calls are TRBV6-1 and TRBJ1-5, with D maybe TRBD1 (5 bases). V was shortened by 1 base and J by 6 bases, with 13 bases between the two germline ends. The V gene's germline CDR1 is MNHNS and CDR2 SASEGT. This CDR3 contains 15 residues. The CDR3 DNA reads as TGTGCCAGCAGTGAAGGGCCCGGCCAGGGTCAGCCCCAGCATTTT. Translating it yields CASSEGPGQGQPQHF.

The chain combines TRBV7-9 with TRBJ2-7; 10 bases are shared with TRBD1. The V segment lost 4 bases and the J segment 5 bases; nucleotides outside the gene matches: 14. There are 17 residues in the CDR3. Germline CDR1 reads SEHNR; CDR2 reads FQNEAQ (reference sequence). The CDR3 DNA sequence: TGTGCCAGCAGCTCGGACGTCCGGGACAGGGGTCTACACGAGCAGTACTTC. This encodes CASSSDVRDRGLHEQYF. Full variable domain (outside the CDR3, taken from reference TRBV7-9 and TRBJ2-7): DTGVSQNPRHKITKRGQNVTFRCDPISEHNRLYWYRQTLGQGPEFLTYFQNEAQLEKSRLLSDRFSAERPKGSFSTLEIQRTEQGDSAMYLCASSSDVRDRGLHEQYFGPGTRLTVT.

Note on this clone: One end of the junction varies from germline; a read error may be responsible. This chain links TRBV7-7 with TRBJ2-2; no clear D. There are 13 residues in the CDR3. The V gene's germline CDR1 is SSHAT and CDR2 FNYEAQ (reference sequence). The CDR3 here is CASKEILSGELFF. CDR3 sequence (DNA): TGTGCTAGCAAGGAGATATTATCGGGGGAGCTGTTTTTT. Drawing the rest from reference TRBV7-7 and TRBJ2-2, the complete variable domain is GAGVSQSPRYKVTKRGQDVTLRCDPISSHATLYWYQQALGQGPEFLTYFNYEAQPDKSGLPSDRFSAERPEGSISTLTIQRTEQRDSAMYRCASKEILSGELFFGEGSRLTVL.

The genes are TRBV30 and TRBJ2-2; no definite D call. There are 11 residues in the CDR3. Per germline, CDR1 GTSNPN and CDR2 SVGIG (reference sequence). Trimming took 8 bases from V and 9 from J, leaving 13 bases between them. CDR3 in amino acids: CARHSARELFF. CDR3 nucleotides: TGTGCCAGACACTCCGCTCGGGAGCTGTTTTTT.

This clone was seen only a few times. The chain employs TRBV27 and TRBJ1-1, with TRBD1 matching 7 bases. J gave up 3 bases and V 6 bases, and 1 base lay outside the gene matches. The V gene's germline CDR1 is MNHEY and CDR2 SMNVEV (reference sequence). This CDR3 region has 12 residues. The CDR3 is CASRTGDTEAFF. In nucleotides, the CDR3 is TGTGCCAGCAGAACAGGGGACACTGAAGCTTTCTTT.

Of note for this clone: The junction departs from the called germline gene at one end, perhaps through a read error. This CDR3 is CDISEWGEGMNTEAFF. The CDR3 bases are TGTGACATCAGTGAGTGGGGGGAAGGCATGAACACTGAAGCTTTCTTT. The gene calls are TRBV10-3 and TRBJ1-1, with a tentative D call TRBD1 (5 bases). In germline, CDR1 is ENHRY, CDR2 SYGVKD. This CDR3 comprises 16 residues.

The rearrangement uses TRBV27 and TRBJ2-3; TRBD1 might be the D (6 bases). Germline V gene sequence: CDR1 MNHEY, CDR2 SMNVEV (reference sequence). The CDR3 contains 11 residues. V was pared by 10 bases and J by 14 bases, with 19 bases between. CDR3 residues: CATHFGQLVYF. Here the CDR3 DNA reads TGTGCCACCCACTTCGGACAGTTGGTGTATTTT.